This T cell receptor (beta chain) was found in a study of CD8 T cells in Susac syndrome. Random hexamers primed reverse transcription of about 0.45 to 1 ug RNA. The method of amplification for TCR beta CDR3 was immunoSEQ multiplex PCR, covering 54 Vbeta and 13 Jbeta. TCRdb independently ran MiXCR on the immunoSEQ multiplex PCR reads; one entry per CDR3 protein. The top ten clones hold about 0.076% of a sample with around 140,000 distinct CDR3 sequences, approximately 94% of them seen once. The CDR3 is 15 residues long. Germline loops: CDR1 SGDLS, CDR2 YYNGEE. V was clipped by 0 bases and J by 8 bases, with 17 bases between them.

This TCR was sampled from a human donor in good health. Sequences were obtained from CD4+ T cells from PBMCs. V and J are TRBV9 and TRBJ1-2, with D possibly TRBD1 on 6 matching bases. CDR3 protein: CASSVGGTFGRGYTF. As DNA, the CDR3 is TGTGCCAGCAGCGTAGGTGGGACATTTGGTCGGGGCTACACCTTC. Full variable domain (outside the CDR3, taken from reference TRBV9 and TRBJ1-2): DSGVTQTPKHLITATGQRVTLRCSPRSGDLSVYWYQQSLDQGLQFLIQYYNGEERAKGNILERFSAQQFPDLHSELNLSSLELGDSALYFCASSVGGTFGRGYTFGSGTRLTVV.